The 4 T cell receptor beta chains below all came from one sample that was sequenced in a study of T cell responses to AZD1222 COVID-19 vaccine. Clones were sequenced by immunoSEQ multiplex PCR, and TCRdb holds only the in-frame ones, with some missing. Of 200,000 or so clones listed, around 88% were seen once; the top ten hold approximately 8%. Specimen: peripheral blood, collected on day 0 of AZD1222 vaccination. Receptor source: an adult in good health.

CDR3 sequence: CASSVELYGGAGELFF. DNA of the CDR3: TGTGCCAGCAGCGTAGAGCTCTACGGGGGGGCCGGGGAGCTGTTTTTT. The gene calls are TRBV9 and TRBJ2-2; TRBD2 matches at 8 bases. The junction had 7 bases not matched to a gene; V was cut back by 0 bases and J by 6 bases. The CDR3 is made up of 16 amino acids. The germline V gene encodes CDR1 SGDLS and CDR2 YYNGEE. Full variable domain (rest looked up from reference TRBV9 and TRBJ2-2): DSGVTQTPKHLITATGQRVTLRCSPRSGDLSVYWYQQSLDQGLQFLIQYYNGEERAKGNILERFSAQQFPDLHSELNLSSLELGDSALYFCASSVELYGGAGELFFGEGSRLTVL.

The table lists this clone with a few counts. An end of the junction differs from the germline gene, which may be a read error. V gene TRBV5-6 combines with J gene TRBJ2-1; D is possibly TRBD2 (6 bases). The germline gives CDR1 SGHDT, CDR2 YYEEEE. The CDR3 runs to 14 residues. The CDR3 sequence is CASRKTRSFNEQFF. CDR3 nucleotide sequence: TGTGCCAGCAGGAAGACTAGGTCCTTCAATGAGCAGTTCTTC.

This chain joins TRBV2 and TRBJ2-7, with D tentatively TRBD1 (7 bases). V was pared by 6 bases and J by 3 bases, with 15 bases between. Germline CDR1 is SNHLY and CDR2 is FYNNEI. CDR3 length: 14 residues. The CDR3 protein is CASSLAGQLYEQYF. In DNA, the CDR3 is TGTGCCAGCAGCCTGGCGGGACAGCTCTACGAGCAGTACTTC.

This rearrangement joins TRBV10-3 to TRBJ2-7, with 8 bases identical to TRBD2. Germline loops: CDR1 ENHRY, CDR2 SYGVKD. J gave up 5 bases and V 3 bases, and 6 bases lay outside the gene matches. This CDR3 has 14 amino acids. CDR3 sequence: CAISDSSGVNEQYF. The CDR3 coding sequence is TGTGCCATCAGTGATAGTAGCGGGGTAAACGAGCAGTACTTC.